This TCR beta chain was profiled in a study of CD8+ T cells in alopecia areata. Study as a whole: Oral tofacitinib (5 to 10 mg twice daily) was administered to treated patients.

Peripheral blood, together with lesional scalp punch biopsies, was collected from alopecia areata patients. CDR1 SEHNR and CDR2 FQNEAQ come from the germline V gene (reference sequence). CDR3 size: 13 residues. Trimming stripped 3 bases from V and 2 bases from J, with 7 bases between. Study results and caveats: Between patients, shared TCR sequences were less clear than in mice. This was possibly due in part to HLA diversity in the patient population. Researchers report lesional scalp, most notably alopecia totalis/universalis, outstripped normal scalp in clonality. Normal skin's resident alphabeta T cells are also sequenced in scalp samples.

RNA was isolated and reverse transcribed to cDNA, the sequencing template. Here immunoSEQ multiplex PCR was the method, and the copy in TCRdb shows in-frame clones only, minus some. This sample has 7,500 to 8,000 clones, with around 69% found just once. This clone is medium-sized. Antigen specificity is unknown. The V gene is TRBV7-9, the J gene TRBJ1-2, with D perhaps TRBD1 (5 bases). The clonotype was recovered from a human donor with alopecia areata. The sample was skin, taken at week 0. In DNA, the CDR3 is TGTGCCAGCAGCTTGAGGGGAAACTATGGCTACACCTTC. This codes for CASSLRGNYGYTF.